Below, 2 T cell receptor beta chains from the same sample are listed, as sequenced in a study of cytomegalovirus exposure and HLA in healthy donors (dated by TCRdb to between 2016 and 2019). Libraries were made using the immunoSEQ multiplex PCR assay. For the multiplex PCR, a mixture combining 60 forward primers for TCR Vbeta segments and 13 reverse primers for TCR Jbeta segments was used. In TCRdb, the immuneACCESS table is reduced to in-frame sequences with V and J assigned. These tables do not hold every clone; where another copy was compared, an unresolved V gene accounts for under half, and the others remain unexplained. This sample gives some 200,000 clones in total; around 79% of them show up just once. Of the sample, 1.5% to 2% is held by the ten largest clones. Sequencing used PBMCs. Receptors were obtained from a man between 18 and 29 years old in good health and CMV-seronegative.

V and J are TRBV6-5 and TRBJ1-2; 9 bases map to TRBD1. Germline CDR1 reads MNHEY; CDR2 reads SVGAGI. CDR3 length: 14 amino acids. V shed 2 bases and J 9 bases; nucleotides not matched to a gene: 7. CDR3 DNA sequence: TGTGCCAGCAGTTACCGGACAGGGGTGATTAGCTACACCTTC. Translation gives CASSYRTGVISYTF.

This chain joins TRBV7-9 and TRBJ1-1, with D maybe TRBD1 (5 bases). V lost 5 bases and J 3 bases, leaving 10 bases between the germline ends. Per the germline V gene, CDR1 is SEHNR and CDR2 is FQNEAQ (reference sequence). This CDR3 region has 13 residues. CDR3 sequence: CASSHEGDTEAFF. The CDR3 bases are TGTGCCAGCAGCCACGAAGGGGACACTGAAGCTTTCTTT.